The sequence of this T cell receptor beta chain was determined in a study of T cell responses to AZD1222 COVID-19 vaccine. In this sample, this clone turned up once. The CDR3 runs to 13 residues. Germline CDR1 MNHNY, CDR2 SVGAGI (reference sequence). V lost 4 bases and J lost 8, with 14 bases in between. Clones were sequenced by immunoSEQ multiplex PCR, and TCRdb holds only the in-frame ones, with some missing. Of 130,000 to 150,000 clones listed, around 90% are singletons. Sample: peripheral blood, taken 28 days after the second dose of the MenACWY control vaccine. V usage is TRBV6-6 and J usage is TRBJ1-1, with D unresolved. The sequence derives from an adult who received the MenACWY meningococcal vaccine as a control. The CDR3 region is CASSLSTGGEAFF. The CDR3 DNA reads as TGTGCCAGCAGTTTGTCGACTGGCGGCGAAGCTTTCTTT.